The 23 T cell receptor beta chains listed next were all sequenced from one sample in a study of T cells in Graves' hyperthyroidism and ophthalmopathy. Amplification of TCR beta CDR3 regions was performed using RNA transcripts as template. The TCR CDR3 was amplified in a first-round RT-PCR using the HTBI primer set. TCRdb redid the calling of the multiplex PCR reads with MiXCR, one entry per CDR3 protein. The sample contains 700,000 to 850,000 distinct CDR3 sequences, approximately 40% of which appear only once. Sample: blood. These receptor sequences come from a middle-aged woman with Graves' hyperthyroidism.

This clonotype was observed many times. The chain combines TRBV24-1 with TRBJ2-5, with 8 bases lining up with TRBD1. Germline CDR1 is KGHDR and CDR2 is SFDVKD. CDR3 size: 13 residues. V gave up 6 bases and J gave up 5 bases; unmatched junction bases: 4. CDR3: CATSSGGRETQYF. The CDR3 DNA reads TGTGCCACCAGTTCAGGGGGCAGGGAGACCCAGTACTTC.

V and J are TRBV6-6 and TRBJ1-5, with 9 bases aligning to TRBD1. This CDR3 region has 17 residues. Germline loops: CDR1 MNHNY, CDR2 SVGAGI (reference sequence). The trim removed 5 bases at V and 3 bases at J, leaving 11 bases unmatched. The chain's CDR3 is CASSRPVRTGVNQPQHF. The CDR3 DNA reads as TGTGCCAGCAGTCGCCCGGTAAGGACAGGGGTCAATCAGCCCCAGCATTTT.

The rearrangement joins TRBV7-1 to TRBJ1-6; D not certain. TRBV7-1 is an open reading frame whose function is uncertain. V lost 5 bases to trimming and J lost 9 bases, with 11 bases between them. There are 13 residues in the CDR3. This CDR3 is CASSSRTSSPLHF. In DNA, the CDR3 is TGTGCCAGCAGCAGTAGAACGAGTTCACCCCTCCACTTT.

This sequence joins TRBV12-3 or TRBV12-4 and TRBJ1-1; 8 positions match TRBD1. The CDR3 sequence is 13 residues long. V lost 3 bases to trimming and J lost 8 bases; unmatched junction nucleotides: 5. The CDR3 spells CASSFGQGWEAFF. The CDR3 DNA follows: TGTGCCAGCAGTTTCGGACAGGGATGGGAAGCTTTCTTT.

This clonotype was found many times. Relative to the germline gene, one junction end is altered; a read error may explain this. The CDR3 DNA sequence: TGTGCTAGCAGCTTGGGTAAGAATCAGCCCCAGCATTTT. Translated: CASSLGKNQPQHF. This chain joins TRBV7-7 and TRBJ1-5; D unclear. CDR3 size: 13 residues. The germline gives CDR1 SSHAT, CDR2 FNYEAQ (reference sequence).

This chain links TRBV3-1 with TRBJ1-1; no reliable D call. The CDR3 sequence is 14 residues long. CDR1 is LGHDT and CDR2 is YNNKEL in the germline V gene (reference sequence). V was cut by 4 bases and J by 0 bases, with 9 bases left in between. The chain's CDR3 is CASSPLLMNTEAFF. The CDR3 nucleotides read TGTGCCAGCAGCCCTCTTCTTATGAACACTGAAGCTTTCTTT.

V and J are TRBV29-1 and TRBJ1-1; TRBD1 agrees at 7 bases. Germline CDR1 and CDR2: SQVTM and ANQGSEA. The ends lost 6 bases at V and 1 base at J; junction bases unmatched: 8. The CDR3 has 14 residues. The CDR3 loop reads CSVPRGGSNTEAFF. DNA for the CDR3: TGCAGCGTCCCCAGGGGGGGTTCGAACACTGAAGCTTTCTTT.

Note on this clonotype: A clone one base away is much larger, so this may be a read error. This chain uses TRBV7-2 with TRBJ1-2, with a tentative D call TRBD1 (5 bases). The CDR3 contains 12 residues. The germline gives CDR1 SGHTA, CDR2 FQGNSA. V lost 8 bases and J lost 7, with 14 bases in between. CDR3 DNA: TGTGCCAGCCCGTCCCGGGGGAGTGGCTACACCTTC. Translated, it gives CASPSRGSGYTF.

This clonotype turned up a few times. The chain has TRBV2 and TRBJ2-5; tentatively, D is TRBD2 (6 bases). The end of the DNA fits TRBJ2-1 better, so the J call may be wrong. Germline values: CDR1 SNHLY, CDR2 FYNNEI. This CDR3 contains 13 residues. The CDR3 DNA follows: TGTGCCAGCAGCATGGAGAATGGGGGGAAGCAGTTCTTC. Translating gives CASSMENGGKQFF.

V and J are TRBV18 and TRBJ1-5; D remains ambiguous. Trimming cost V 3 bases and J 4 bases, with 10 bases left between them. CDR3 length equals 14 residues. The germline CDR1 and CDR2 sequences are KGHSH and LQKENI. CDR3 loop: CASSPGTENQPQHF. In nucleotides, the CDR3 is TGTGCCAGCTCACCTGGCACGGAGAATCAGCCCCAGCATTTT.

This clonotype was counted many times. The chain links TRBV7-9 to TRBJ1-1, with a weak D call TRBD1 (5 bases). The CDR3 sequence is 19 residues long. Germline CDR1 reads SEHNR; CDR2 reads FQNEAQ (reference sequence). V dropped 6 bases and J dropped 2 bases, with 28 bases sitting between them. The CDR3 protein is CASSPNLPSSGQLNTEAFF. CDR3 sequence (DNA): TGTGCCAGCAGTCCTAACCTTCCTTCATCTGGACAACTCAACACTGAAGCTTTCTTT.

DNA for the CDR3: TGCGCCAGCAAGGGACCCGAAGGAGAGACCCAGTACTTC. It yields the protein CASKGPEGETQYF. The chain joins TRBV5-1 to TRBJ2-5, with D possibly called TRBD1 or TRBD2 (5 bases each). Trimming removed 6 bases at V and 4 bases at J, with 13 bases between. The CDR3 totals 13 residues. Germline-derived CDR1 and CDR2 are SGHRS and YFSETQ.

This chain connects TRBV11-2 to TRBJ1-1; D is unclear. Germline-derived CDR1 and CDR2 are SGHAT and FQNNGV. Trimming stripped 4 bases from V and 9 bases from J, with 15 bases between. The CDR3 totals 13 residues. The CDR3 DNA sequence: TGTGCCAGCAGCTCGTCCCAAGTCACCAAAGCTTTCTTT. Protein product: CASSSSQVTKAFF.

V usage is TRBV11-2 and J usage is TRBJ2-5; D perhaps matches TRBD2 (6 bases). Trimming stripped 3 bases from V and 5 bases from J, with 16 bases between. This CDR3 spans 15 amino acids. CDR1 and CDR2 from the germline V gene are SGHAT and FQNNGV. This CDR3 is CASSLLARTSETQYF. Written as DNA, the CDR3 is TGTGCCAGCAGCTTGCTAGCGCGGACGAGTGAGACCCAGTACTTC.

This clonotype showed up just a few times. This chain connects TRBV7-2 to TRBJ2-5, with 8 bases fitting TRBD2. Germline trimming cut 2 bases from V and 2 bases from J; bases unmatched to any gene: 7. CDR3 length: 16 amino acids. Germline V lookup: CDR1 SGHTA, CDR2 FQGNSA. The CDR3 reads CASSLSSQRGQETQYF. CDR3 DNA sequence: TGTGCCAGCAGCTTAAGTTCCCAGCGGGGGCAAGAGACCCAGTACTTC.

Regarding this clonotype: Germline is not matched at one junction end, which may reflect a read error. The chain is built from TRBV7-9 and TRBJ2-7; 9 bases agree with TRBD1. The CDR3 consists of 14 residues. The germline gives CDR1 SEHNR, CDR2 FQNEAQ (reference sequence). CDR3 loop: CASSARDRVNKQYF. CDR3 in DNA: TGCGCCAGCAGCGCCCGGGACAGGGTCAACAAGCAGTACTTC.

In this sample, this clonotype turned up many times. This chain connects TRBV7-3 to TRBJ1-1, with D possibly matching TRBD1 (5 bases). CDR3 length: 15 residues. V lost 4 bases and J lost 1, with 13 bases in between. Germline CDR1 reads SGHTA; CDR2 reads FQGTGA. CDR3: CASSSVGPSNTEAFF. The DNA for the CDR3 is TGTGCCAGCAGCTCCGTGGGGCCGTCGAACACTGAAGCTTTCTTT.

This chain joins TRBV7-6 and TRBJ1-1, with 9 bases aligning to TRBD1. CDR1 and CDR2 (germline): SGHVS, FNYEAQ. V dropped 4 bases and J dropped 0; count of bases not matched to a gene: 6. The CDR3 spans 16 residues. CDR3 sequence: CASSSYRGPMNTEAFF. The DNA for the CDR3 is TGTGCCAGCAGCTCGTACAGGGGGCCCATGAACACTGAAGCTTTCTTT.

The sample holds a few counts of this clonotype. The chain is built from TRBV6-4 and TRBJ1-3; 8 bases line up with TRBD1. The CDR3 extends over 16 amino acids. The germline V gene encodes CDR1 MRHNA and CDR2 SNTAGT. J lost 3 bases, V lost 5 bases, and 9 bases had no gene match. As DNA, the CDR3 is TGTGCCAGCAGTCGACACCGGACAGGGAATGGAAACACCATATATTTT. Translated: CASSRHRTGNGNTIYF.

This clonotype has at least ten counts. This chain joins TRBV29-1 and TRBJ1-3; no reliable D call. V gave up 5 bases and J gave up 4 bases, with 18 bases separating them. Germline CDR1 is SQVTM and CDR2 is ANQGSEA. The CDR3 loop spans 15 amino acids. The CDR3 coding sequence is TGCAGCGTTCACATCTCCGAGGGCCTGGGAAACACCATATATTTT. Translating gives CSVHISEGLGNTIYF. Full variable domain (rest looked up from reference TRBV29-1 and TRBJ1-3): SAVISQKPSRDICQRGTSLTIQCQVDSQVTMMFWYRQQPGQSLTLIATANQGSEATYESGFVIDKFPISRPNLTFSTLTVSNMSPEDSSIYLCSVHISEGLGNTIYFGEGSWLTVV.

This clonotype was picked up one time. The chain is built from TRBV10-3 and TRBJ1-1; D unclear. The CDR3 runs 13 residues. V lost 11 bases, J lost 0 bases, and 13 bases lay in between. Germline values: CDR1 ENHRY, CDR2 SYGVKD. Here the CDR3 reads CAHASGLNTEAFF. The DNA of the CDR3 is TGTGCCCACGCCTCGGGCCTGAACACTGAAGCTTTCTTT.

The sample holds a few counts of this clonotype. The DNA of the CDR3 is TGTGCCAGCAGGACGGGCCTAGGCAACAATCAGCCCCAGCATTTT. It is translated as CASRTGLGNNQPQHF. The rearrangement links TRBV6-2 or TRBV6-3 to TRBJ1-5; D gene uncertain. CDR1 is MNHEY, CDR2 SVGEGT, per germline. The V end was cut by 6 bases, the J end by 3 bases, with 15 bases between. CDR3 size: 15 residues.

A remark on this clonotype: This sequence may be a read error, since a much larger clone differs from it by one base. The CDR3 end shows no conserved phenylalanine or tryptophan, and so a read error is likely. The chain uses TRBV11-3 and TRBJ2-7; the D is unclear. This CDR3 has 14 amino acids. V was cut by 5 bases and J by 5 bases, with 16 bases left in between. The germline gives CDR1 SGHNT, CDR2 YENEEA. The CDR3 coding sequence is TGTGCCAGCAGCCCCCCCGATTCGCGCCACGAGCAGTACCTC. Translating it yields CASSPPDSRHEQYL.